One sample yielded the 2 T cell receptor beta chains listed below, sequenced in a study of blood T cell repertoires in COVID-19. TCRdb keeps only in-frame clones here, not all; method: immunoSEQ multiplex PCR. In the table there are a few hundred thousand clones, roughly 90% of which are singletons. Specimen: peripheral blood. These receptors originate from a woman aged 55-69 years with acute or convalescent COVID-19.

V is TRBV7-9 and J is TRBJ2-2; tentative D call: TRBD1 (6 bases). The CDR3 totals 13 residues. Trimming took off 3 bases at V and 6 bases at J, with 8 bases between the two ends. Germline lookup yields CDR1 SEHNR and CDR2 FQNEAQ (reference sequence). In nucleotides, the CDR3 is TGTGCCAGCAGCTTTGGGGGCGCCGGGGAGCTGTTTTTT. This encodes CASSFGGAGELFF.

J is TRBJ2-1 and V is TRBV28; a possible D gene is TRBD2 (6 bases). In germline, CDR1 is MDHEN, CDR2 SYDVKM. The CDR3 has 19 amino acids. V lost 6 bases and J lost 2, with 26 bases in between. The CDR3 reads CASSGGLARPGSTYNEQFF. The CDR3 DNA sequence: TGTGCCAGCAGCGGAGGGCTAGCCCGCCCCGGGAGTACCTACAATGAGCAGTTCTTC.